This TCR beta chain was profiled in a study of CD8 T cells in Susac syndrome. The authors sequenced TCR beta from blood CD8+ and CD4+ T cells. This clonotype was recorded only once. The CDR3 totals 15 residues. Germline CDR1 is LGHNA and CDR2 is YSLEER. The V and J ends lost 0 bases and 4 bases respectively, with 12 bases between them. After extraction with the RNeasy kit, roughly 0.45 to 1 ug of the RNA was reverse transcribed using random hexamers. TCRdb itself ran the immunoSEQ multiplex PCR reads through MiXCR, one entry per CDR3 protein. Found here are 150,000 or so distinct CDR3 sequences, approximately 93% of them singletons; the top ten hold approximately 0.094%.

The sample consisted of CD4+ T cells from PBMCs. The receptor was derived from a human donor with multiple sclerosis. The chain employs TRBV4-3 and TRBJ1-2; D is undetermined. The CDR3: CASSQDGERGYGYTF. The CDR3 DNA sequence: TGCGCCAGCAGCCAAGATGGGGAACGGGGCTATGGCTACACCTTC.